This entry lists 23 T cell receptor beta chains sequenced from one sample in a study of T cells in Graves' hyperthyroidism and ophthalmopathy. What was amplified from RNA transcripts were TCR beta CDR3 regions. A set of HTBI primers served as the primers for a first-round RT-PCR of the TCR CDR3. TCRdb reanalysed the multiplex PCR reads using MiXCR and keeps one entry per CDR3 protein. This sample has hundreds of thousands of distinct CDR3 sequences, with around 38% found just once. The sequenced sample was blood. Receptors originate from a man younger than 30 with Graves' hyperthyroidism.

As to this clonotype: One junction end disagrees with the germline gene, perhaps due to a read error. V gene TRBV2 combines with J gene TRBJ2-7, with a weak D call TRBD2 (6 bases). Germline assignment: CDR1 SNHLY and CDR2 FYNNEI. The CDR3 spans 13 residues. The CDR3 reads CASSVGLGGELYF. As DNA, the CDR3 is TGTGCCAGCAGTGTGGGACTTGGTGGGGAGCTGTACTTC.

Note on this clonotype: This sequence may be a read error, since a much larger clone differs from it by one base. This chain uses TRBV7-9 with TRBJ1-2, with D hard to call. Germline CDR1 and CDR2: SEHNR and FQNEAQ (reference sequence). The CDR3 totals 14 residues. With 1 base removed from V and 6 bases from J, the gap between germline ends came to 12 bases. The CDR3 DNA sequence: TGTGCCAGCAGCTTAGGGACGATCGACCATGGCTACACCTTC. This sequence encodes CASSLGTIDHGYTF.

This clonotype was counted at least ten times. The chain has TRBV9 and TRBJ1-1; D unresolved. The V end lost 0 bases, the J end lost 0 bases, and 9 bases lay between the germline ends. The CDR3 sequence is 15 residues long. The germline V gene encodes CDR1 SGDLS and CDR2 YYNGEE. The CDR3 reads CASSVGRRMNTEAFF. In DNA form, the CDR3 reads TGTGCCAGCAGCGTAGGAAGACGGATGAACACTGAAGCTTTCTTT.

The table lists this clonotype with many counts. The chain is built from TRBV19 and TRBJ2-5, with a weak D call TRBD1 (5 bases). The CDR3 sequence is 13 residues long. V was clipped by 4 bases and J by 1 base, with 7 bases between them. Germline V CDR1 and CDR2: LNHDA, SQIVND (reference sequence). The CDR3, as DNA: TGTGCCAGTAGTAACCAGGGCCAAGAGACCCAGTACTTC. Protein sequence: CASSNQGQETQYF. Together with reference TRBV19 and TRBJ2-5, the CDR3 gives the full variable domain: DGGITQSPKYLFRKEGQNVTLSCEQNLNHDAMYWYRQDPGQGLRLIYYSQIVNDFQKGDIAEGYSVSREKKESFPLTVTSAQKNPTAFYLCASSNQGQETQYFGPGTRLLVL.

Many counts were recorded for this clonotype. This sequence joins TRBV4-1 and TRBJ2-7, with D unclear. The CDR3 is made up of 14 amino acids. Trimming removed 0 bases at V and 3 bases at J, with 9 bases between. CDR1 MGHRA and CDR2 YSYEKL come from the germline V gene. This CDR3 reads CASSQDSGSYEQYF. Here the CDR3 DNA reads TGCGCCAGCAGCCAAGATTCTGGCAGCTACGAGCAGTACTTC.

This clonotype was counted a few times. V and J are TRBV7-2 and TRBJ1-2; weak D call: TRBD1 (6 bases). Per germline, CDR1 SGHTA and CDR2 FQGNSA. V gave up 7 bases and J gave up 7 bases, with 16 bases separating them. The CDR3 loop spans 13 amino acids. The CDR3 spells CASTLGGGFGYTF. For the CDR3, the DNA is TGTGCCAGCACCCTAGGAGGGGGGTTTGGCTACACCTTC. Based on the CDR3 plus reference TRBV7-2 and TRBJ1-2, the full variable domain is GAGVSQSPSNKVTEKGKDVELRCDPISGHTALYWYRQSLGQGLEFLIYFQGNSAPDKSGLPSDRFSAERTGGSVSTLTIQRTQQEDSAVYLCASTLGGGFGYTFGSGTRLTVV.

This clonotype was recorded at least ten times. The chain employs TRBV25-1 and TRBJ1-2, with D uncertain. CDR3 length: 15 residues. V was trimmed by 1 base and J by 8 bases, leaving 17 bases between them. Germline values: CDR1 MGHDK, CDR2 SYGVNS. In DNA, the CDR3 is TGTGCCAGCAGTGAATGGGTGGCCTCTGAGAGAGGCTACACCTTC. The encoded protein is CASSEWVASERGYTF.

The chain couples TRBV2 to TRBJ2-7, with 8 positions matching TRBD1. The CDR3 runs 14 residues. The V gene's germline CDR1 is SNHLY and CDR2 FYNNEI. V was pared by 7 bases and J by 5 bases, with 10 bases of the junction left unmatched. The CDR3 is CASNPPGGMNEQYF. CDR3 in DNA: TGTGCCAGCAACCCTCCAGGGGGCATGAACGAGCAGTACTTC.

The chain has TRBV6-1 and TRBJ1-1, with D possibly matching TRBD1 (5 bases). Germline V gene lookup returns CDR1 MNHNS and CDR2 SASEGT. The CDR3 totals 12 residues. Trimming cost V 6 bases and J 6 bases, with 11 bases left between them. CDR3 nucleotides: TGTGCCAGCAGCCCGGGGCCGGCTGAAGCTTTCTTT. It is translated as CASSPGPAEAFF.

This clonotype was detected many times. The J gene is TRBJ1-5, the V gene TRBV29-1; no reliable D call. In germline, CDR1 is SQVTM, CDR2 ANQGSEA. This CDR3 is built from 14 residues. The CDR3 sequence is CSIVLGGKGQPQHF. CDR3 coding DNA: TGCAGTATCGTCCTGGGAGGGAAGGGCCAGCCCCAGCATTTT. The whole variable domain, remainder taken from reference TRBV29-1 and TRBJ1-5, is SAVISQKPSRDICQRGTSLTIQCQVDSQVTMMFWYRQQPGQSLTLIATANQGSEATYESGFVIDKFPISRPNLTFSTLTVSNMSPEDSSIYLCSIVLGGKGQPQHFGDGTRLSIL.

The rearrangement links TRBV29-1 to TRBJ2-7; the D gene could be TRBD1 or TRBD2 (5 bases each). Trimming stripped 8 bases from V and 3 bases from J, with 14 bases between. The CDR3 length is 12 residues. Germline CDR1 SQVTM, CDR2 ANQGSEA. The CDR3, as DNA: TGCAGCCACCGGGACGAACTCTACGAGCAGTACTTC. This codes for CSHRDELYEQYF.

This clonotype was seen a few times. The V and J genes are TRBV29-1 and TRBJ2-3; 9 bases line up with TRBD1. CDR3 length equals 16 residues. Losses at the gene ends were 0 bases for V and 3 bases for J; bases not matched to a gene: 7. Looked up from germline, CDR1 is SQVTM and CDR2 is ANQGSEA. In nucleotides, the CDR3 is TGCAGCGTTGAAGATGGCCGGACAGGGGTAACAGATACGCAGTATTTT. Its protein product is CSVEDGRTGVTDTQYF.

The chain couples TRBV9 to TRBJ2-2, with D hard to call. V was trimmed by 3 bases and J by 5 bases, leaving 20 bases between them. This CDR3 region has 17 residues. CDR1 is SGDLS, CDR2 YYNGEE, per germline. The CDR3 loop is CASSATPGPPRTGELFF. The CDR3 region has the DNA TGTGCCAGCAGCGCGACCCCCGGACCGCCCCGGACCGGGGAGCTGTTTTTT. The variable domain in full, with the rest retrieved from reference TRBV9 and TRBJ2-2, is DSGVTQTPKHLITATGQRVTLRCSPRSGDLSVYWYQQSLDQGLQFLIQYYNGEERAKGNILERFSAQQFPDLHSELNLSSLELGDSALYFCASSATPGPPRTGELFFGEGSRLTVL.

This chain links TRBV19 with TRBJ1-4; D ambiguous. Deletions cut 6 bases from V and 7 bases from J, with 18 bases between. Germline V gene data show CDR1 as LNHDA and CDR2 as SQIVND (reference sequence). This CDR3 has 15 residues. CDR3 protein: CASRPPERRVEKLFF. CDR3 DNA sequence: TGTGCCAGTAGGCCACCGGAACGGAGGGTTGAAAAACTGTTTTTT.

V usage is TRBV4-1 and J usage is TRBJ1-6; D perhaps matches TRBD1 (5 bases). Germline CDR1 MGHRA, CDR2 YSYEKL. The CDR3 contains 13 residues. Trimming cost V 1 base and J 13 bases, with 11 bases left between them. CDR3 coding DNA: TGCGCCAGCAGCCAAGGTGACAGCTTGCCCCTCCACTTT. This translates into CASSQGDSLPLHF.

This clonotype was counted at least ten times. The chain carries TRBV7-2 and TRBJ2-7, with 8 bases lining up with TRBD2. From germline, CDR1 is SGHTA and CDR2 FQGNSA. This CDR3 is 13 amino acids long. Germline trimming cut 4 bases from V and 3 bases from J; bases unmatched to any gene: 2. The CDR3 DNA reads as TGTGCCAGCAGCTCCGCGGGGGGCTACGAGCAGTACTTC. Encoded protein: CASSSAGGYEQYF.

Remarks on this clonotype: An end of the junction differs from the germline gene, which may be a read error. This chain links TRBV5-1 with TRBJ2-2, with D possibly matching TRBD2 (6 bases). The CDR3 extends over 15 amino acids. Germline V gene lookup returns CDR1 SGHRS and CDR2 YFSETQ. The CDR3 here is CASSLGSWTYGGLFF. The CDR3 region has the DNA TGCGCCAGCAGCTTGGGTTCCTGGACATACGGGGGGCTGTTTTTT.

The chain is built from TRBV7-2 and TRBJ1-5, with 7 bases matching TRBD1. CDR1 is SGHTA, CDR2 FQGNSA, per germline. V gave up 0 bases and J gave up 7 bases; unmatched junction bases: 6. There are 15 residues in the CDR3. The CDR3 sequence is CASSLAGQSTQPQHF. The CDR3 coding sequence is TGTGCCAGCAGCTTAGCGGGACAGAGTACCCAGCCCCAGCATTTT.

This clonotype was found once. This chain uses TRBV20-1 with TRBJ2-7; the D is unclear. V was shortened by 5 bases and J by 9 bases, with 11 bases between the two germline ends. Germline CDR1 and CDR2: DFQATT and SNEGSKA (reference sequence). CDR3 length equals 10 residues. The CDR3 region has the DNA TGCAGTGCTCCTCCCCCCGGGCAGTACTTC. Translated, it gives CSAPPPGQYF.

The DNA for the CDR3 is TGTGCCAGCAGGTCGTGGCAGGGGACAGAGACCCAGTACTTC. As protein: CASRSWQGTETQYF. The V call is TRBV6-5, the J call TRBJ2-5, with D tentatively TRBD1 (6 bases). This CDR3 is 14 amino acids long. V was cut by 6 bases and J by 4 bases, with 15 bases left in between. CDR1 and CDR2 from the germline V gene are MNHEY and SVGAGI.

The rearrangement links TRBV25-1 to TRBJ2-5; maybe TRBD2 (5 bases). The V and J ends lost 9 bases and 0 bases respectively, with 14 bases between them. The CDR3 has 14 amino acids. Germline CDR1 and CDR2: MGHDK and SYGVNS. The CDR3 region has the DNA TGTGCCAGTAGTAGGTCCGGGGACCAAGAGACCCAGTACTTC. Translated, it gives CASSRSGDQETQYF.

This clonotype came up many times. The genes are TRBV9 and TRBJ2-2, with 7 bases matching TRBD2. CDR3 length: 16 amino acids. Losses at the gene ends were 4 bases for V and 7 bases for J; bases not matched to a gene: 13. Germline CDR1 is SGDLS and CDR2 is YYNGEE. The CDR3 DNA sequence: TGTGCCAGCAGCCCCGGGGCTAGCGGCCTCGGCGGGGAGCTGTTTTTT. Translation gives CASSPGASGLGGELFF.

This chain uses TRBV20-1 with TRBJ2-7, with D perhaps matching TRBD1 (6 bases). Trimming pared 0 bases from V and 4 bases from J, leaving 13 bases between. The CDR3 spans 14 residues. Germline-derived CDR1 and CDR2 are DFQATT and SNEGSKA (reference sequence). Here the CDR3 DNA reads TGCAGTGCTAGAGATCGGAGGACAGTTTACGAGCAGTACTTC. Its translation: CSARDRRTVYEQYF.